This T cell receptor beta chain emerged from a study of blood T cells in healthy people across ages. The authors drew around 11 milliliters of peripheral blood from each donor. The CDR3 loop spans 14 amino acids. CDR1 SQVTM and CDR2 ANQGSEA come from the germline V gene. V lost 4 bases and J 5 bases, leaving 17 bases between the germline ends. Study-level points and caveats: Expanded clonotype changes were possibly confounded by unknown donor CMV status.

Next came a second PCR, run for about 6 to 12 cycles, which used a sample-barcoded 5' primer along with a J-beta primer mix. Unique molecular identifiers of 12 random nucleotides labeled each cDNA. Every sample gave at least 2.5 million paired-end reads containing CDR3. Each CDR3 protein gets one entry after TCRdb re-called the 5' RACE reads with MiXCR. The sample lists 630,000 or so distinct CDR3 sequences, about 30% occurring once. In regard to this clonotype: As yet, its antigen is unknown.

The sequenced material came from blood. The chain combines TRBV29-1 with TRBJ1-1; possibly TRBD1 for D (5 bases). This TCR came from a woman over 75 in good health. CDR3 region: CSVVKGYWDTEAFF. For the CDR3, the DNA is TGCAGCGTTGTCAAGGGGTACTGGGATACTGAAGCTTTCTTT.